This TCR beta chain was found in a study of T cell responses to AZD1222 COVID-19 vaccine. Turning to the study itself: Some second doses came at about 4 weeks and others at about 12 weeks; these were pooled.

Only in-frame clones appear in the TCRdb table, and some are missing; sequencing was by immunoSEQ multiplex PCR. The sample contains about 150,000 clones, 94% of which appear only once. Deletions cut 3 bases from V and 0 bases from J, with 14 bases between. CDR1 and CDR2 (germline): MDHEN, SYDVKM. The CDR3 totals 17 residues. The chain couples TRBV28 to TRBJ2-2; TRBD1 is a possible D gene (5 bases). The source is an adult in good health. The source material was peripheral blood, sampled on day 0 of AZD1222 vaccination. The CDR3 is CASSLAPAGSNTGELFF. CDR3 coding DNA: TGTGCCAGCAGTTTGGCCCCCGCAGGGTCGAACACCGGGGAGCTGTTTTTT.